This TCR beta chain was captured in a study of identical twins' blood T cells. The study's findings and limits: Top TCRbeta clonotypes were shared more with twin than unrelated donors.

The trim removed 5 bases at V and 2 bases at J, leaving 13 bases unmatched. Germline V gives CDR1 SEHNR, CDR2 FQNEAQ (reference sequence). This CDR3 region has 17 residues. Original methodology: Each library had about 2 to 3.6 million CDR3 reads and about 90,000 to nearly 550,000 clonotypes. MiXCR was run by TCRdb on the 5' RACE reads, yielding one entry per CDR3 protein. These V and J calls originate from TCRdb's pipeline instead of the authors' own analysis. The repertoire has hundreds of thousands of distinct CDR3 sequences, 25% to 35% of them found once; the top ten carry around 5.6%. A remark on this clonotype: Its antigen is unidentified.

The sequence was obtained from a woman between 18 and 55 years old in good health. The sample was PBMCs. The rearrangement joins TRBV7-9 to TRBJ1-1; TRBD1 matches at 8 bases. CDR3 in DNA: TGTGCCAGCAGCCGCTATTTCCAGGGGGCGCTTAACACTGAAGCTTTCTTT. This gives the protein CASSRYFQGALNTEAFF.